The TCR beta chain under discussion was sequenced for a study of blood T cell repertoires in COVID-19. Sequencing used immunoSEQ multiplex PCR; TCRdb keeps in-frame clones, though not all of them. Among about 36,000 clones, around 90% were seen once, and the ten largest hold under 30%. CDR3 length: 10 residues. V lost 10 bases to trimming and J lost 10 bases; unmatched junction nucleotides: 5. This chain joins TRBV23-1 and TRBJ1-2, with TRBD1 identical over 8 bases. TRBV23-1 is an open reading frame whose function is uncertain. The TCR sequence derives from a man between 60 and 75 years old with active or convalescent COVID-19. Sample: peripheral blood. DNA for the CDR3: TGCGCCACCTCGGGACAGGTCTACACCTTC. It specifies CATSGQVYTF.